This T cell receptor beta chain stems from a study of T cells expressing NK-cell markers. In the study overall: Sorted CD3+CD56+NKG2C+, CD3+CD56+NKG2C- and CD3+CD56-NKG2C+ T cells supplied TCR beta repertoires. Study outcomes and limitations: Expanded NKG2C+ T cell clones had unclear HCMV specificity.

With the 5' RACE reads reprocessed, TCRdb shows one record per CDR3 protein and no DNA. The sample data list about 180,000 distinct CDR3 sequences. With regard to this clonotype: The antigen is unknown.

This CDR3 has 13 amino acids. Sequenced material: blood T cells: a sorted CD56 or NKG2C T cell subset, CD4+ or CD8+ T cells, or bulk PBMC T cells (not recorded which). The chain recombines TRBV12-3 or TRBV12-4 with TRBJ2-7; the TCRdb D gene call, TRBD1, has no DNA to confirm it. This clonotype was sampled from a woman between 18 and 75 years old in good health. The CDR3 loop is CASSFPGKYEQYF.